This T cell receptor (beta chain) was found in a study of immune cell composition in non-small cell lung cancer. The wider study: Most cases were lung adenocarcinoma or squamous cell carcinoma.

Normal lung was sampled as far from the tumour as possible, at least 3 cm. Template was genomic DNA from frozen, unsorted single-cell suspensions. Only in-frame clones appear in the TCRdb table, and some are missing; sequencing was by immunoSEQ multiplex PCR. Here the sample spans approximately 5,900 clones, around nine tenths being singletons. Sequencing input: non-adjacent lung tissue. The TCR originated in a human donor with non-small cell lung cancer.

This CDR3 is CASSQTSDSYEQYF. CDR3 nucleotide sequence: TGTGCCAGCAGCCAGACTAGCGACTCCTACGAGCAGTACTTC. V usage is TRBV6-5 and J usage is TRBJ2-7, with 8 bases aligning to TRBD2. Germline CDR1 is MNHEY and CDR2 is SVGAGI. V shed 6 bases and J 0 bases; nucleotides not matched to a gene: 4. The CDR3 sequence is 14 residues long.